This is a list of T cell receptor beta chains from one sample in a study of shared T cell receptors in the human thymus. Data came from immunoSEQ multiplex PCR; TCRdb stores just in-frame clones and leaves some out. The table lists 700,000 to 750,000 clones, roughly 85% of them singletons. The same sample was also studied in work on human thymus T cells.

Sequences were obtained from thymocytes. These receptor sequences come from a girl under two years old with a congenital heart defect. The CDR3 runs from the conserved cysteine through the conserved F or W. A D gene is named only where the DNA matches it firmly. Part of the rows lack a size; the others show once, few, many or a class for expanded clones.

J: TRBJ2-3; V: TRBV29-1; size: -; D: -; DNA: TGCAGCGTTGGATCAGGACAATGGGGGGCAGATACGCAGTATTTT; CDR3: CSVGSGQWGADTQYF
J: TRBJ1-1; V: TRBV5-4; size: -; D: -; DNA: TGTGCCAGCAGCAACATGCGGCCGAAAAACACTGAAGCTTTCTTT; CDR3: CASSNMRPKNTEAFF
J: TRBJ2-7; V: TRBV6-5; size: -; D: -; DNA: TGTGCCAGCAGTTACCACAGGAGCGCCTACGAGCAGTACTTC; CDR3: CASSYHRSAYEQYF
J: TRBJ1-4; V: TRBV10-3; size: -; D: TRBD1; DNA: TGTGCCATCAGTGAAAAGGGGACAGTAATGGAAAAACTGTTTTTT; CDR3: CAISEKGTVMEKLFF
J: TRBJ1-2; V: TRBV7-9; size: -; D: -; DNA: TGTGCCAGCAGCTTAGCATTCGGTTATGGCTACACCTTC; CDR3: CASSLAFGYGYTF
J: TRBJ2-7; V: TRBV30; size: -; D: -; DNA: TGTGCCTGGAGTGTAGCCCGCATTGGTTCGTGGAGTTACGAGCAGTACTTC; CDR3: CAWSVARIGSWSYEQYF
J: TRBJ2-7; V: TRBV5-1; size: -; D: TRBD2; DNA: TGCGCCAGCAGCTTGGACCTAGCGGGGGGACCCTACGAGCAGTACTTC; CDR3: CASSLDLAGGPYEQYF
J: TRBJ1-5; V: TRBV6-1; size: -; D: -; DNA: TGTGCCAGCAGTGAAGGTAGAGGGTTAAAAGGGCAGCCCCAGCATTTT; CDR3: CASSEGRGLKGQPQHF
J: TRBJ2-7; V: TRBV5-1; size: once; D: -; DNA: TGCGCCAGCAGCTCCTATTGGGGGCAGGGCCCTTTAGACTACGAGCAGTACTTC; CDR3: CASSSYWGQGPLDYEQYF
J: TRBJ1-2; V: TRBV9; size: -; D: TRBD1; DNA: TGTGCCAGCAGCGTAGCCTCCACGAGGACAGGGGTGTTGGACGGCTACACCTTC; CDR3: CASSVASTRTGVLDGYTF
J: TRBJ1-3; V: TRBV15; size: -; D: -; DNA: TGTGCCACCAGCAGCGACCAGGGGAGTGGAAACACCATATATTTT; CDR3: CATSSDQGSGNTIYF
J: TRBJ1-4; V: TRBV2; size: -; D: TRBD1; DNA: TGTGCCAGCAAACCAAAATTTGACAGGGTGAATGAAAAACTGTTTTTT; CDR3: CASKPKFDRVNEKLFF
J: TRBJ1-6; V: TRBV2; size: -; D: -; DNA: TGTGCCAGCAGTGGGGGCTTTGCGGGATCACCCCTCCACTTT; CDR3: CASSGGFAGSPLHF
J: TRBJ1-2; V: TRBV5-1; size: few; D: TRBD1; DNA: TGCGCCAGCAGCTTCGGGGACAGGGGCCGGACTAGTGGCTACACCTTC; CDR3: CASSFGDRGRTSGYTF
J: TRBJ2-1; V: TRBV6-1; size: once; D: TRBD1; DNA: TGTGCCAGCAGTGTTTCCGGGACAGGCAGGGATGAGCAGTTCTTC; CDR3: CASSVSGTGRDEQFF
J: TRBJ1-4; V: TRBV5-5; size: -; D: -; DNA: TGTGCCAGCAGCTGGGACACGGAGAATGAAAAACTGTTTTTT; CDR3: CASSWDTENEKLFF
J: TRBJ1-2; V: TRBV2; size: -; D: TRBD1; DNA: TGTGCCAGCAGTGGGGCAGGGGGACACTATGGCTACACCTTC; CDR3: CASSGAGGHYGYTF
J: TRBJ2-3; V: TRBV2; size: once; D: -; DNA: TGTGCCAGCAGTGAATTTCGTCGGCCGGGACAATTCTCGACAGATACGCAGTATTTT; CDR3: CASSEFRRPGQFSTDTQYF
J: TRBJ2-7; V: TRBV28; size: -; D: TRBD2; DNA: TGTGCCAGCAGTTTTGGGCGGGGGGCCCACTACGAGCAGTACTTC; CDR3: CASSFGRGAHYEQYF
J: TRBJ1-1; V: TRBV5-5; size: -; D: -; DNA: TGTGCCAGCAGCTTGGCGGGTGAAGTCTGGGACACTGAAGCTTTCTTT; CDR3: CASSLAGEVWDTEAFF
J: TRBJ2-7; V: TRBV7-2; size: -; D: -; DNA: TGTGCCAGCAGCTGGGCCCGTAGCTACGAGCAGTACTTC; CDR3: CASSWARSYEQYF
J: TRBJ2-7; V: TRBV6-6; size: -; D: -; DNA: TGTGCCAGCAGTTACGGCCAAATACAGGTAATGGGCGAGCAGTACTTC; CDR3: CASSYGQIQVMGEQYF
J: TRBJ2-2; V: TRBV10-3; size: once; D: -; DNA: TGTGCCATGCGATCGGGACAAACCACCGGGGAGCTGTTTTTT; CDR3: CAMRSGQTTGELFF
J: TRBJ1-1; V: TRBV9; size: -; D: TRBD1; DNA: TGTGCCAGCAGCGCCCATAAGGGGGCCCCGAACACTGAAGCTTTCTTT; CDR3: CASSAHKGAPNTEAFF
J: TRBJ2-1; V: TRBV19; size: -; D: TRBD1; DNA: TGTGCCAGTAGTATAGGCCGGACAGGGAACTACAATGAGCAGTTCTTC; CDR3: CASSIGRTGNYNEQFF
J: TRBJ2-3; V: TRBV11-2; size: -; D: -; DNA: TGTGCCAGCAGCCTAGTAATGCGGGCAGATACGCAGTATTTT; CDR3: CASSLVMRADTQYF
J: TRBJ1-5; V: TRBV10-2; size: -; D: -; DNA: TGCGCCAGCGGGGGGACCAATCAGCCCCAGCATTTT; CDR3: CASGGTNQPQHF
J: TRBJ1-2; V: TRBV9; size: -; D: -; DNA: TGTGCCAGCAGCGCCCAGGGACACCCTCACTATGGCTACACCTTC; CDR3: CASSAQGHPHYGYTF